This TCR beta chain stems from a study of identical twins. Study findings and constraints: Cord blood's abundant beta clonotypes had fewer insertions, unlike memory repertoires. Conclusions were drawn cross-sectionally by statistical analysis, without following the same donors. Models underpredicted monozygotic twin sharing of out-of-frame TCR alpha.

From the 5' RACE reads, TCRdb called clonotypes with MiXCR, one entry per CDR3 protein. The table shows hundreds of thousands of distinct CDR3 sequences, with around 8% occurring only once. This clonotype has only a few counts. The antigen remains unidentified. Deletions cut 4 bases from V and 8 bases from J, with 10 bases between. This CDR3 region has 12 residues. The V gene's germline CDR1 is SNHLY and CDR2 FYNNEI. This sample also appeared in a second study, on yellow fever vaccine responses in identical twins.

This chain joins TRBV2 and TRBJ2-3; the D is unclear. The specimen was memory (CD45RO+) T cells sorted from blood. The clonotype comes from a woman under 30 in good health. CDR3 in amino acids: CASSAVESTQYF. CDR3 DNA: TGTGCCAGCAGTGCAGTTGAAAGTACGCAGTATTTT.